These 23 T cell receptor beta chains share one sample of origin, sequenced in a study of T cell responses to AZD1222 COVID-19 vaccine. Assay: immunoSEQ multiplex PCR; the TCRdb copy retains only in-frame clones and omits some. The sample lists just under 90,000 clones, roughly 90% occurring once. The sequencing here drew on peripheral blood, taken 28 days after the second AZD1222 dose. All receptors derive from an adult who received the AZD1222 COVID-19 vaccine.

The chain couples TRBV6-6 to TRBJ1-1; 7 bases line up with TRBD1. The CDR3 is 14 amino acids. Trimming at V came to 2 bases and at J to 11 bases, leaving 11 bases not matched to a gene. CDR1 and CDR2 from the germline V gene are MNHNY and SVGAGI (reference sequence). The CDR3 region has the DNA TGTGCCAGCAGTTACGCGACAGGGCACCAGGGGGCTTTCTTT. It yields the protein CASSYATGHQGAFF.

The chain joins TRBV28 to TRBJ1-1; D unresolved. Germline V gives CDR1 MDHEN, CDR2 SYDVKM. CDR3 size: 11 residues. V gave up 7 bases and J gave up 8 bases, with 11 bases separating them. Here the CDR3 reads CASTLGVEAFF. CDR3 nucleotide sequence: TGTGCCAGCACCCTCGGGGTGGAAGCTTTCTTT. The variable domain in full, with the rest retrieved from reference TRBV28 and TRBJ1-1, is DVKVTQSSRYLVKRTGEKVFLECVQDMDHENMFWYRQDPGLGLRLIYFSYDVKMKEKGDIPEGYSVSREKKERFSLILESASTNQTSMYLCASTLGVEAFFGQGTRLTVV.

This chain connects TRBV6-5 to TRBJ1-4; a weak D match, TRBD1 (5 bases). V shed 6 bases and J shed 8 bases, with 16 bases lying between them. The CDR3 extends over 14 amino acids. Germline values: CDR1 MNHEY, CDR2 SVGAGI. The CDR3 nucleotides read TGTGCCAGCAGCCCCGGGGCCCACCTAGAAAAACTGTTTTTT. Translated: CASSPGAHLEKLFF.

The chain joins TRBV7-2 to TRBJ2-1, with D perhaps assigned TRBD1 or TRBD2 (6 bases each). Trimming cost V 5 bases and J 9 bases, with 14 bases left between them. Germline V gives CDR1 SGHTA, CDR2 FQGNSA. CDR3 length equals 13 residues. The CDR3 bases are TGTGCCAGCAGCCCTGAAGGGGGGCTTGAGCAGTTCTTC. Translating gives CASSPEGGLEQFF.

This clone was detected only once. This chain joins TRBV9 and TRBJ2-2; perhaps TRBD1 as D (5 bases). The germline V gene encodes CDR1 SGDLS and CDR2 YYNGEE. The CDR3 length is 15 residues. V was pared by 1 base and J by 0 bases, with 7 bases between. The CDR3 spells CASSVQGPNTGELFF. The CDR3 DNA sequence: TGTGCCAGCAGCGTACAGGGTCCGAACACCGGGGAGCTGTTTTTT.

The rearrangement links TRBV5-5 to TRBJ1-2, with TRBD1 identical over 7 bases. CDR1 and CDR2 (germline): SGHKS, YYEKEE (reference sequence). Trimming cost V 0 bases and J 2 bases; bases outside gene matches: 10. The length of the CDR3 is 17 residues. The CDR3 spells CASSLVPLTGRNYGYTF. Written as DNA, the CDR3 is TGTGCCAGCAGCTTGGTCCCCTTGACAGGGAGAAACTATGGCTACACCTTC.

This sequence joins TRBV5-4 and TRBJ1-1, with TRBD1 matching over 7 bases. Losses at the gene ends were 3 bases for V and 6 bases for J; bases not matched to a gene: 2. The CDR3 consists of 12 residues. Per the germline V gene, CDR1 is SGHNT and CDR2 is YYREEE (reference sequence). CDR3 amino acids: CASSWQGAEAFF. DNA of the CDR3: TGTGCCAGCAGCTGGCAGGGGGCTGAAGCTTTCTTT.

This CDR3 is CASSPIMTGDYGYTF. CDR3 DNA sequence: TGTGCCAGCAGCCCAATCATGACAGGGGACTATGGCTACACCTTC. This chain links TRBV7-2 with TRBJ1-2; 8 bases agree with TRBD1. With 5 bases clipped from V and 3 bases from J, the junction kept 8 bases outside the gene matches. The length of the CDR3 is 15 residues. The V gene's germline CDR1 is SGHTA and CDR2 FQGNSA.

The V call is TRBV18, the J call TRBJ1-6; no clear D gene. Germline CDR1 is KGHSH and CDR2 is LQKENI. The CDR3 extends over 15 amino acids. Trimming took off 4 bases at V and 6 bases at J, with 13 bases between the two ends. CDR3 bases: TGTGCCAGCTCACGCACAGAGGCCCTTAATTCACCCCTCCACTTT. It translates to CASSRTEALNSPLHF.

Here the CDR3 reads CASSLFIGTGVNEQFF. The CDR3 coding sequence is TGTGCCAGCAGCTTATTTATCGGGACAGGGGTCAATGAGCAGTTCTTC. The rearrangement uses TRBV7-9 and TRBJ2-1; the match to TRBD1 covers 10 bases. The CDR3 extends over 16 amino acids. V trimming: 2 bases; J trimming: 6 bases; junction bases outside the gene matches: 7. Germline CDR1 and CDR2: SEHNR and FQNEAQ (reference sequence).

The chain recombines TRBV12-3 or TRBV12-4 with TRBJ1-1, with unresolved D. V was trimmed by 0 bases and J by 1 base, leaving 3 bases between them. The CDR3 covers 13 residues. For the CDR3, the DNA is TGTGCCAGCAGTTTAGCCCAGAACACTGAAGCTTTCTTT. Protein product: CASSLAQNTEAFF.

CDR3 sequence: CASSLGQGIEQYF. Written as DNA, the CDR3 is TGTGCCAGCAGCTTGGGACAGGGGATCGAGCAGTACTTC. The chain recombines TRBV7-3 with TRBJ2-7; 10 nucleotides align to TRBD1. The V gene end was trimmed by 3 bases and the J gene end by 6 bases; junction bases not matched to a gene: 2. The germline CDR1 and CDR2 sequences are SGHTA and FQGTGA. The CDR3 has 13 residues.

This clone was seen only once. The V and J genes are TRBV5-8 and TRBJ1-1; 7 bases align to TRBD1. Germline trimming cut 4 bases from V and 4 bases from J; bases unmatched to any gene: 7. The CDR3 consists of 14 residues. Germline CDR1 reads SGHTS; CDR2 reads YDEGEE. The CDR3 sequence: CASSPTGAGTEAFF. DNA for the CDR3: TGTGCCAGCAGCCCTACAGGGGCCGGCACTGAAGCTTTCTTT.

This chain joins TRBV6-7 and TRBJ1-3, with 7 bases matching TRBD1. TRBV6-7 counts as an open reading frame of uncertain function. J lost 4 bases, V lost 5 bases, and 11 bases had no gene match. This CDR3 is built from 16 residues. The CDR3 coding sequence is TGTGCCAGCAGTACCCCTTCTACAGGGGTCGGAAACACCATATATTTT. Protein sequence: CASSTPSTGVGNTIYF.

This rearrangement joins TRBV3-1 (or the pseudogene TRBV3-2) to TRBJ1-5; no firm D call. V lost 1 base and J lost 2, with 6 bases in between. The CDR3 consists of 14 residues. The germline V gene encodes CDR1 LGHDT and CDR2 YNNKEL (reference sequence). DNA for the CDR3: TGTGCCAGCAGCCAAGCTATTGGCAATCAGCCCCAGCATTTT. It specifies CASSQAIGNQPQHF.

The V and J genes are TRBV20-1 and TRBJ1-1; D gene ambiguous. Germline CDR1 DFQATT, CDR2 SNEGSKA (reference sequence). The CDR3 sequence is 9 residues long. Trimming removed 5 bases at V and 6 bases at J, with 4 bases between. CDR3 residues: CSAYAEAFF. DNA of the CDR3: TGCAGTGCTTACGCTGAAGCTTTCTTT.

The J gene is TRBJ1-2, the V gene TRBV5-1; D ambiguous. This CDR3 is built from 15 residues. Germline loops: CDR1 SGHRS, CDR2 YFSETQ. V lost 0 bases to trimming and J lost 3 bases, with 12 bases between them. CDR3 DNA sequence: TGCGCCAGCAGCTTGGCGTCGGCGGAGGACTATGGCTACACCTTC. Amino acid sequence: CASSLASAEDYGYTF. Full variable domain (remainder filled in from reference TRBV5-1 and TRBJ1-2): KAGVTQTPRYLIKTRGQQVTLSCSPISGHRSVSWYQQTPGQGLQFLFEYFSETQRNKGNFPGRFSGRQFSNSRSEMNVSTLELGDSALYLCASSLASAEDYGYTFGSGTRLTVV.

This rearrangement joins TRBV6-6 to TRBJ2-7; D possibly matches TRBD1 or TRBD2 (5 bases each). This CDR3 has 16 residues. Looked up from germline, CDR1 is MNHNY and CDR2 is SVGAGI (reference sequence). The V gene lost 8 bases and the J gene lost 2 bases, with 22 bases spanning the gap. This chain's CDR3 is CASAGATGKFPYEQYF. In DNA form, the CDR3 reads TGTGCCAGCGCGGGTGCCACAGGAAAATTTCCCTACGAGCAGTACTTC.

The CDR3 sequence is CASSPLQGYGYTF. The CDR3 region has the DNA TGTGCCAGCAGTCCACTACAGGGATATGGCTACACCTTC. V and J are TRBV27 and TRBJ1-2, with D possibly matching TRBD1 (6 bases). This CDR3 region has 13 residues. V was trimmed by 5 bases and J by 5 bases, leaving 12 bases between them. Germline V CDR1 and CDR2: MNHEY, SMNVEV (reference sequence).

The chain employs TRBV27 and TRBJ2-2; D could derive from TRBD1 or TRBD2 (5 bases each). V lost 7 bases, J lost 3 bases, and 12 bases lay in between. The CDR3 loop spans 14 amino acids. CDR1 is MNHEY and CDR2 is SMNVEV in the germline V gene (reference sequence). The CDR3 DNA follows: TGTGCCAGCACCACGGGACGGTACACCGGGGAGCTGTTTTTT. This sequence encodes CASTTGRYTGELFF.

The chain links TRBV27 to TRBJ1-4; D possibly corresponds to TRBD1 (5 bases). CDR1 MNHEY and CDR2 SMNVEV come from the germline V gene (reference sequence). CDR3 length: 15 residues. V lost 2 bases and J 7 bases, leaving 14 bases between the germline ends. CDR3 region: CASSLLQGGTEKLFF. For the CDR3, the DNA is TGTGCCAGCAGTTTACTCCAGGGAGGGACTGAAAAACTGTTTTTT. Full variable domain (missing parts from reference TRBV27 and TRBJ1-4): EAQVTQNPRYLITVTGKKLTVTCSQNMNHEYMSWYRQDPGLGLRQIYYSMNVEVTDKGDVPEGYKVSRKEKRNFPLILESPSPNQTSLYFCASSLLQGGTEKLFFGSGTQLSVL.

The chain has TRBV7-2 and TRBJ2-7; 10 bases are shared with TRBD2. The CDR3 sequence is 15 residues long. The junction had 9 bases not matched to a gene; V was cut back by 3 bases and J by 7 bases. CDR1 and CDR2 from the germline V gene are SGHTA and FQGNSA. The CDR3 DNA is TGTGCCAGCAGCTTGTCCCCAGCGGGGGGGCAGGAGCAGTACTTC. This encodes CASSLSPAGGQEQYF.

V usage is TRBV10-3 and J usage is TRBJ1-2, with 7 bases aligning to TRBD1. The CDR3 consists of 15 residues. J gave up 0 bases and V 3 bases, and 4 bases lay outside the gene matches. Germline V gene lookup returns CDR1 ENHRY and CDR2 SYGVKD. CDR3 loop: CAISDPGGPNYGYTF. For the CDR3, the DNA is TGTGCCATCAGTGATCCAGGGGGACCTAACTATGGCTACACCTTC.